Listed here are 28 T cell receptor beta chains from one sample, sequenced in a study of cytomegalovirus exposure and HLA in healthy donors. With 60 Vbeta and 13 Jbeta primers, the PCR was carried out. This table comes from immunoSEQ multiplex PCR, and its TCRdb copy is limited to in-frame clones, with some not included. This table has under 200,000 clones, over 60% appearing once. Sequences were obtained from PBMCs. These receptors all stem from a woman in her thirties in good health and CMV-seronegative.

The V call is TRBV15, the J call TRBJ2-1; 7 nucleotides line up with TRBD2. The CDR3 loop spans 15 amino acids. Germline lookup yields CDR1 LNHNV and CDR2 YYDKDF (reference sequence). The junction had 5 bases not matched to a gene; V was cut back by 0 bases and J by 6 bases. CDR3: CATSRDFGGSNEQFF. The CDR3 nucleotides are TGTGCCACCAGCAGAGATTTTGGCGGGAGCAATGAGCAGTTCTTC.

This rearrangement joins TRBV4-3 to TRBJ2-1, with D perhaps matching TRBD2 (6 bases). V was shortened by 0 bases and J by 7 bases, with 16 bases between the two germline ends. Germline-derived CDR1 and CDR2 are LGHNA and YSLEER. CDR3 length: 16 amino acids. CDR3 sequence: CASSQETGKGGNEQFF. The CDR3 nucleotides are TGCGCCAGCAGCCAAGAGACGGGGAAGGGAGGTAATGAGCAGTTCTTC.

The chain has TRBV7-2 and TRBJ2-1; 12 positions agree with TRBD2. The CDR3 contains 16 residues. Germline trimming cut 8 bases from V and 6 bases from J; bases unmatched to any gene: 11. CDR1 is SGHTA and CDR2 is FQGNSA in the germline V gene. CDR3 residues: CASEAPGLAGINEQFF. In DNA form, the CDR3 reads TGTGCCAGCGAAGCCCCTGGACTAGCGGGGATCAATGAGCAGTTCTTC.

This clone was seen only a few times. The rearrangement links TRBV4-2 to TRBJ2-5; 7 bases match TRBD2. The end of the DNA fits TRBJ2-7 better, so the J call may be wrong. The length of the CDR3 is 12 residues. Germline V CDR1 and CDR2: LGHNA, YNFKEQ. CDR3 nucleotides: TGTGCCAGCAGCCCGGGAGGCTACGAGCAGTACTTC. The encoded protein is CASSPGGYEQYF.

DNA of the CDR3: TGTGCCAGCAGTCGGGAGGTGGGGGGGCCCGAAAAACTGTTTTTT. This gives the protein CASSREVGGPEKLFF. The chain has TRBV6-5 and TRBJ1-4; weak D call: TRBD1 (6 bases). Trimming cost V 5 bases and J 8 bases, with 18 bases left between them. CDR1 MNHEY and CDR2 SVGAGI come from the germline V gene. This CDR3 comprises 15 residues.

The chain is built from TRBV10-3 and TRBJ2-3; 12 bases map to TRBD2. With 4 bases clipped from V and 6 bases from J, the junction kept 8 bases outside the gene matches. The length of the CDR3 is 16 residues. In germline, CDR1 is ENHRY, CDR2 SYGVKD. In nucleotides, the CDR3 is TGTGCCATCAGTGGAACGACTAGCGGGAGACCCGATACGCAGTATTTT. It yields the protein CAISGTTSGRPDTQYF.

The CDR3 sequence is CASSYLAGGLETQYF. In DNA, the CDR3 is TGTGCCAGCAGTTACCTAGCGGGAGGTCTAGAGACCCAGTACTTC. The chain has TRBV6-6 and TRBJ2-5, with 11 bases matching TRBD2. Unmatched junction bases numbered 3, after V lost 2 bases and J lost 4 bases. Germline CDR1 reads MNHNY; CDR2 reads SVGAGI (reference sequence). This CDR3 comprises 15 residues.

The V and J genes are TRBV4-1 and TRBJ2-5; TRBD1 matches at 8 bases. J lost 6 bases, V lost 1 base, and 7 bases had no gene match. Germline loops: CDR1 MGHRA, CDR2 YSYEKL. The CDR3 contains 15 residues. The CDR3 sequence: CASSQVGAGGQTQYF. In nucleotides, the CDR3 is TGCGCCAGCAGCCAAGTTGGGGCAGGGGGCCAGACCCAGTACTTC.

The rearrangement uses TRBV2 and TRBJ2-1; D is perhaps TRBD2 (6 bases). CDR3 length equals 18 residues. The V end was cut by 4 bases, the J end by 5 bases, with 24 bases between. In germline, CDR1 is SNHLY, CDR2 FYNNEI. As DNA, the CDR3 is TGTGCCAGCAGTGTTCGGTGGCTTCTAGCGAATGAAGACAATGAGCAGTTCTTC. Translating gives CASSVRWLLANEDNEQFF.

The chain joins TRBV4-2 to TRBJ1-1; maybe TRBD1 (5 bases). Germline-derived CDR1 and CDR2 are LGHNA and YNFKEQ. This CDR3 has 14 amino acids. The germline V and J ends were trimmed by 1 base and 3 bases, with 9 bases remaining between them. CDR3: CASSQVGTDTEAFF. The DNA of the CDR3 is TGTGCCAGCAGCCAAGTGGGGACTGACACTGAAGCTTTCTTT.

The chain combines TRBV28 with TRBJ1-2, with TRBD1 matching over 9 bases. The J segment lost 2 bases and the V segment lost 4 bases, leaving 14 bases of the junction unmatched. The CDR3 covers 18 residues. Germline values: CDR1 MDHEN, CDR2 SYDVKM. The CDR3 reads CASSSTGTGTTRNYGYTF. CDR3 DNA: TGTGCCAGCAGTTCTACCGGGACAGGGACAACAAGAAACTATGGCTACACCTTC.

The rearrangement links TRBV10-3 to TRBJ2-3; maybe TRBD1 (6 bases). This CDR3 contains 14 residues. Germline loops: CDR1 ENHRY, CDR2 SYGVKD. With 6 bases removed from V and 2 bases from J, the gap between germline ends came to 12 bases. Here the CDR3 reads CAIRETGSTDTQYF. In DNA form, the CDR3 reads TGTGCCATCAGAGAGACAGGATCCACAGATACGCAGTATTTT.

The V gene is TRBV7-2, the J gene TRBJ2-7; TRBD1 agrees at 11 bases. The germline CDR1 and CDR2 sequences are SGHTA and FQGNSA. With V trimmed by 5 bases and J by 3 bases, 18 bases remained unmatched. The CDR3 covers 19 residues. CDR3 residues: CASSTLTGTGGLLGYEQYF. Written as DNA, the CDR3 is TGTGCCAGCAGCACCCTCACCGGGACAGGGGGATTGTTGGGCTACGAGCAGTACTTC.

The CDR3 DNA sequence: TGCGCCAGCAGCGAGGGACAGACCTACGAGCAGTACTTC. Translation gives CASSEGQTYEQYF. The chain couples TRBV4-3 to TRBJ2-7; 7 bases fit TRBD1. The length of the CDR3 is 13 residues. The V gene end was trimmed by 5 bases and the J gene end by 2 bases; junction bases not matched to a gene: 3. Germline V gene sequence: CDR1 LGHNA, CDR2 YSLEER.

The CDR3 sequence is CATSSRDTNTGELFF. DNA of the CDR3: TGTGCCACCAGCAGCCGGGACACCAACACCGGGGAGCTGTTTTTT. V gene TRBV15 combines with J gene TRBJ2-2, with a possible D match to TRBD1 (6 bases). The ends were cut back, 3 bases at V and 2 bases at J, with 10 bases in the middle. The CDR3 runs 15 residues. Germline V gives CDR1 LNHNV, CDR2 YYDKDF (reference sequence).

Remarks on this clone: The same CDR3 is also encoded by other DNA sequences in this sample. The chain recombines TRBV4-1 with TRBJ1-2; 9 bases map to TRBD1. V was pared by 4 bases and J by 3 bases, with 0 bases of the junction left unmatched. CDR3 length: 13 amino acids. Germline values: CDR1 MGHRA, CDR2 YSYEKL. The CDR3 loop reads CASSRTGDYGYTF. CDR3 coding DNA: TGCGCCAGCAGCCGGACAGGGGACTATGGCTACACCTTC.

The rearrangement uses TRBV5-4 and TRBJ2-5, with 15 bases identical to TRBD2. The CDR3 sequence is 15 residues long. Germline V gene lookup returns CDR1 SGHNT and CDR2 YYREEE (reference sequence). The trim removed 4 bases at V and 9 bases at J, leaving 7 bases unmatched. The CDR3 DNA follows: TGTGCCAGCAGCCAAGGGACTAGCGGGGGGAAGGCCCAGTACTTC. Encoded protein: CASSQGTSGGKAQYF.

The chain is built from TRBV5-4 and TRBJ2-6, with D perhaps TRBD2 (5 bases). V was shortened by 0 bases and J by 1 base, with 14 bases between the two germline ends. Germline values: CDR1 SGHNT, CDR2 YYREEE (reference sequence). The CDR3 length is 18 residues. CDR3: CASSLGGVGGSGANVLTF. The CDR3 DNA reads as TGTGCCAGCAGCTTGGGGGGAGTAGGTGGGTCTGGGGCCAACGTCCTGACTTTC.

The chain uses TRBV19 and TRBJ2-1; 7 nucleotides align to TRBD2. With 3 bases clipped from V and 12 bases from J, the junction kept 11 bases outside the gene matches. This CDR3 comprises 14 residues. In germline, CDR1 is LNHDA, CDR2 SQIVND (reference sequence). The CDR3 DNA follows: TGTGCCAGTAGTATGAACGGACTAGTGGAGGGGCAGTTCTTC. Translation gives CASSMNGLVEGQFF.

The rearrangement joins TRBV5-1 to TRBJ1-2; 7 bases agree with TRBD1. This CDR3 region has 12 residues. Germline loops: CDR1 SGHRS, CDR2 YFSETQ. V shed 2 bases and J 7 bases; nucleotides not matched to a gene: 2. The CDR3 DNA reads as TGCGCCAGCAGCTTTACAGGGGCTGGCTACACCTTC. Residues: CASSFTGAGYTF.

This clone has just one count. The chain couples TRBV2 to TRBJ1-2, with D possibly TRBD1 on 5 matching bases. Germline lookup yields CDR1 SNHLY and CDR2 FYNNEI. Trimming took 8 bases from V and 0 from J, leaving 13 bases between them. The length of the CDR3 is 14 residues. The CDR3: CASLYRTSNYGYTF. In DNA, the CDR3 is TGTGCCAGCTTATACAGGACCTCTAACTATGGCTACACCTTC.

The V gene is TRBV7-7, the J gene TRBJ2-5; 11 nucleotides match TRBD2. The CDR3 has 17 residues. Germline assignment: CDR1 SSHAT and CDR2 FNYEAQ (reference sequence). The V gene end was trimmed by 2 bases and the J gene end by 5 bases; junction bases not matched to a gene: 10. This CDR3 reads CASSLRVAGGLWETQYF. The CDR3 DNA is TGTGCCAGCAGCTTAAGAGTAGCGGGGGGGCTCTGGGAGACCCAGTACTTC.

The V call is TRBV19, the J call TRBJ1-5, with D perhaps matching TRBD1 (5 bases). Germline V CDR1 and CDR2: LNHDA, SQIVND (reference sequence). The CDR3 has 13 amino acids. V was clipped by 6 bases and J by 5 bases, with 11 bases between them. The CDR3 sequence: CASSNRRDQPQHF. The CDR3 DNA reads as TGTGCCAGTAGCAACAGGAGAGATCAGCCCCAGCATTTT. The entire variable domain, with the rest obtained from reference TRBV19 and TRBJ1-5, is as follows: DGGITQSPKYLFRKEGQNVTLSCEQNLNHDAMYWYRQDPGQGLRLIYYSQIVNDFQKGDIAEGYSVSREKKESFPLTVTSAQKNPTAFYLCASSNRRDQPQHFGDGTRLSIL.

The V gene is TRBV28, the J gene TRBJ1-2; no definite D call. V was shortened by 4 bases and J by 5 bases, with 11 bases between the two germline ends. The CDR3 runs to 13 residues. The germline CDR1 and CDR2 sequences are MDHEN and SYDVKM. CDR3 nucleotide sequence: TGTGCCAGCAGTTCTTCTCCCTCGTATGGCTACACCTTC. Translating it yields CASSSSPSYGYTF.

The V and J genes are TRBV19 and TRBJ1-2, with D uncertain. In germline, CDR1 is LNHDA, CDR2 SQIVND (reference sequence). With 1 base removed from V and 4 bases from J, the gap between germline ends came to 7 bases. This CDR3 region has 13 residues. The CDR3 protein is CASSIGPGYGYTF. In nucleotides, the CDR3 is TGTGCCAGTAGTATAGGGCCAGGCTATGGCTACACCTTC.

This clone came up a few times. The chain carries TRBV18 and TRBJ2-3; 9 nucleotides match TRBD2. Per the germline V gene, CDR1 is KGHSH and CDR2 is LQKENI. After removal of 4 bases from V and 5 bases from J, the junction contained 4 bases not matched to a gene. The CDR3 is 14 amino acids. The CDR3 spells CASSLAGEEDTQYF. The CDR3 DNA is TGTGCCAGCTCACTAGCGGGAGAAGAAGATACGCAGTATTTT.

The chain carries TRBV15 and TRBJ2-7, with D possibly TRBD1 on 6 matching bases. Germline V gene data show CDR1 as LNHNV and CDR2 as YYDKDF (reference sequence). CDR3 size: 13 residues. The V and J ends lost 3 bases and 2 bases respectively, with 8 bases between them. CDR3 in DNA: TGTGCCACCAGCAGCGACAGGCCCTACGAGCAGTACTTC. Protein: CATSSDRPYEQYF.

This clone was seen a handful of times. V gene TRBV7-2 combines with J gene TRBJ2-1; no reliable D call. Trimming stripped 11 bases from V and 1 base from J, with 18 bases between. Germline V lookup: CDR1 SGHTA, CDR2 FQGNSA. The CDR3 runs 15 residues. As DNA, the CDR3 is TGTGCCGTCCTGAGTTCCCTGACTTCCTACAATGAGCAGTTCTTC. Translating gives CAVLSSLTSYNEQFF.